One and the same sample provided the 17 T cell receptor beta chains below, sequenced in a study of T cell responses to AZD1222 COVID-19 vaccine. Some clones are missing from TCRdb's copy, which holds only in-frame ones; the method was immunoSEQ multiplex PCR. This sample carries about 270,000 clones, around 93% of them seen once, and the ten largest clones take roughly 0.5%. The sample here was peripheral blood, taken 28 days after the second AZD1222 dose. The receptors here all came from an adult who received the AZD1222 COVID-19 vaccine.

The J gene is TRBJ2-2, the V gene TRBV5-6; TRBD2 is a possible D gene (6 bases). Trimming removed 5 bases from V and 2 bases from J, with 16 bases in between. Germline V gene sequence: CDR1 SGHDT, CDR2 YYEEEE. CDR3 length equals 16 residues. CDR3 coding DNA: TGTGCCAGCAGTCGTCCCTGGGGGGATAACACCGGGGAGCTGTTTTTT. This translates into CASSRPWGDNTGELFF.

The rearrangement links TRBV9 to TRBJ2-1; 11 nucleotides line up with TRBD2. The V gene's germline CDR1 is SGDLS and CDR2 YYNGEE. The CDR3 runs to 19 residues. V was pared by 4 bases and J by 0 bases, with 12 bases of the junction left unmatched. In DNA form, the CDR3 reads TGTGCCAGCAGCACCCAGTGGCCTAGCGGGGGGTCCTCCTACAATGAGCAGTTCTTC. This sequence encodes CASSTQWPSGGSSYNEQFF.

The rearrangement joins TRBV6-5 to TRBJ2-7; a weak D match, TRBD2 (6 bases). Per germline, CDR1 MNHEY and CDR2 SVGAGI. This CDR3 has 13 residues. Trimming removed 5 bases from V and 1 base from J, with 9 bases in between. CDR3 amino acids: CASSPRESYEQYF. The CDR3 DNA sequence: TGTGCCAGCAGTCCGCGGGAATCCTACGAGCAGTACTTC.

In its sample, this clone was seen once. The chain employs TRBV10-3 and TRBJ2-1, with D perhaps matching TRBD2 (6 bases). CDR1 and CDR2 (germline): ENHRY, SYGVKD. V was clipped by 4 bases and J by 8 bases, with 15 bases between them. The CDR3 spans 14 residues. The CDR3 sequence: CAISVEGDRDEQFF. The CDR3 DNA is TGTGCCATCAGTGTGGAGGGAGATAGGGATGAGCAGTTCTTC.

This sequence joins TRBV3-1 (or the pseudogene TRBV3-2) and TRBJ2-7; TRBD2 matches at 10 bases. CDR3 length equals 15 residues. Germline lookup yields CDR1 LGHDT and CDR2 YNNKEL (reference sequence). Trimming at V came to 4 bases and at J to 6 bases, leaving 9 bases not matched to a gene. The CDR3 protein is CASSRDSSGGSEQYF. Here the CDR3 DNA reads TGTGCCAGCAGCCGAGATTCTAGCGGGGGTTCCGAGCAGTACTTC.

This clone was detected only once. V gene TRBV23-1 combines with J gene TRBJ2-3, with D uncertain. TRBV23-1 is given ORF status, its function remaining uncertain. The CDR3 contains 14 residues. V was shortened by 9 bases and J by 1 base, with 14 bases between the two germline ends. The CDR3 reads CARTYGPRTDTQYF. CDR3 coding DNA: TGCGCCAGGACATACGGTCCTCGCACAGATACGCAGTATTTT.

The chain joins TRBV7-2 to TRBJ2-7; TRBD1 agrees at 11 bases. CDR3 length: 15 residues. Germline V gene sequence: CDR1 SGHTA, CDR2 FQGNSA. The V segment lost 1 base and the J segment 2 bases; nucleotides outside the gene matches: 1. The CDR3: CASSLEGQGAYEQYF. The DNA of the CDR3 is TGTGCCAGCAGCTTAGAGGGACAGGGGGCCTACGAGCAGTACTTC.

The chain's CDR3 is CASSSGTENTEAFF. The CDR3 DNA reads as TGCGCCAGCAGTTCCGGGACAGAGAACACTGAAGCTTTCTTT. The V and J genes are TRBV5-1 and TRBJ1-1, with 7 positions matching TRBD1. Germline CDR1 and CDR2: SGHRS and YFSETQ. The CDR3 length is 14 residues. Losses at the gene ends were 5 bases for V and 1 base for J; bases not matched to a gene: 5.

The J gene is TRBJ1-6, the V gene TRBV12-3 or TRBV12-4; D call uncertain. The CDR3 is 12 residues long. The V end was cut by 2 bases, the J end by 9 bases, with 5 bases between. The CDR3 DNA reads TGTGCCAGCAGTTTATATGGTTCACCCCTCCACTTT. Its protein is CASSLYGSPLHF.

This clone showed up just once. This chain uses TRBV7-9 with TRBJ1-6; TRBD1 agrees at 9 bases. With 4 bases clipped from V and 8 bases from J, the junction kept 6 bases outside the gene matches. The CDR3 has 15 amino acids. Germline CDR1 and CDR2: SEHNR and FQNEAQ (reference sequence). CDR3 in DNA: TGTGCCAGCAGCTACTGGGACAGGGAGGATTCACCCCTCCACTTT. This gives the protein CASSYWDREDSPLHF.

V is TRBV3-1 (or the pseudogene TRBV3-2) and J is TRBJ1-6; no firm D call. V was trimmed by 3 bases and J by 7 bases, leaving 7 bases between them. CDR1 is LGHDT, CDR2 YNNKEL, per germline (reference sequence). The length of the CDR3 is 13 residues. The CDR3 here is CASSHPGNSPLHF. The CDR3 region has the DNA TGTGCCAGCAGCCACCCCGGGAATTCACCCCTCCACTTT.

The chain has TRBV2 and TRBJ2-3, with D perhaps TRBD2 (6 bases). The CDR3 has 12 residues. V lost 7 bases and J lost 9, with 14 bases in between. Per the germline V gene, CDR1 is SNHLY and CDR2 is FYNNEI. DNA for the CDR3: TGTGCCAGCACCTCTCTCGGAGGGACGCAGTATTTT. Protein sequence: CASTSLGGTQYF.

Here the CDR3 DNA reads TGTGCCAGCAGCCCCTGGACAGGGATTACACCCCTCCACTTT. Protein: CASSPWTGITPLHF. The chain recombines TRBV7-2 with TRBJ1-6; TRBD1 agrees at 8 bases. Germline CDR1 SGHTA, CDR2 FQGNSA. Trimming took 5 bases from V and 11 from J; bases not matched to a gene: 8. The CDR3 has 14 residues.

The V call is TRBV5-1, the J call TRBJ2-6, with TRBD1 matching 9 bases. The CDR3 length is 17 residues. Trimming removed 5 bases from V and 3 bases from J; junction bases left unmatched: 9. CDR1 is SGHRS, CDR2 YFSETQ, per germline. The CDR3 DNA reads as TGCGCCAGCAGTCTGGAGGGACAGGGAAGTGGGGCCAACGTCCTGACTTTC. It specifies CASSLEGQGSGANVLTF.

The chain employs TRBV2 and TRBJ1-1; D is uncertain. This CDR3 comprises 13 residues. The V end was cut by 1 base, the J end by 11 bases, with 14 bases between. CDR1 is SNHLY and CDR2 is FYNNEI in the germline V gene. This chain's CDR3 is CASSEVSYREAFF. The CDR3, as DNA: TGTGCCAGCAGTGAAGTATCCTACCGGGAGGCTTTCTTT.

The chain recombines TRBV28 with TRBJ1-4, with D perhaps matching TRBD1 (6 bases). The germline V gene has CDR1 MDHEN and CDR2 SYDVKM. The CDR3 is 14 residues long. V shed 8 bases and J shed 4 bases, with 14 bases lying between them. CDR3 sequence reads: CASGRGGRNEKLFF. CDR3 bases: TGTGCCAGCGGGCGGGGGGGCCGTAATGAAAAACTGTTTTTT.

The rearrangement links TRBV5-1 to TRBJ2-3; 11 positions agree with TRBD2. The CDR3 extends over 15 amino acids. Trimming removed 5 bases from V and 5 bases from J; junction bases left unmatched: 7. CDR1 is SGHRS, CDR2 YFSETQ, per germline. CDR3 in DNA: TGCGCCAGCAGACTTAGCGGGAGGGAGGGAGATACGCAGTATTTT. This encodes CASRLSGREGDTQYF.